The next 9 T cell receptor beta chains were all read from a single sample in a study of blood T cells in healthy people across ages. Using a J-beta primer mix together with a sample-barcoded 5' primer, a second PCR was run for about 7 to 12 cycles. Each CDR3 protein gets one entry after TCRdb re-called the 5' RACE reads with MiXCR. The profile shows about 1,800,000 distinct CDR3 sequences, about 28% of them singletons. Input material: blood. All receptors come from a woman in her twenties or thirties in good health.

The chain employs TRBV7-2 and TRBJ2-1; 15 nucleotides match TRBD2. The CDR3 contains 17 residues. J gave up 8 bases and V 2 bases, and 7 bases lay outside the gene matches. Germline V gene data show CDR1 as SGHTA and CDR2 as FQGNSA. The CDR3 sequence is CASSLPGLAGGPDEQFF. In DNA form, the CDR3 reads TGTGCCAGCAGCTTACCCGGACTAGCGGGAGGGCCGGATGAGCAGTTCTTC. Full variable domain (missing parts from reference TRBV7-2 and TRBJ2-1): GAGVSQSPSNKVTEKGKDVELRCDPISGHTALYWYRQSLGQGLEFLIYFQGNSAPDKSGLPSDRFSAERTGGSVSTLTIQRTQQEDSAVYLCASSLPGLAGGPDEQFFGPGTRLTVL.

The chain links TRBV4-3 to TRBJ2-1; TRBD2 is a possible D gene (5 bases). Per germline, CDR1 LGHNA and CDR2 YSLEER. V was shortened by 4 bases and J by 8 bases, with 18 bases between the two germline ends. This CDR3 comprises 15 residues. In DNA form, the CDR3 reads TGCGCCAGCAGCCGCGTAGTATCAAAAGCGGATGAGCAGTTCTTC. It is translated as CASSRVVSKADEQFF.

The chain recombines TRBV20-1 with TRBJ2-2; D ambiguous. Per the germline V gene, CDR1 is DFQATT and CDR2 is SNEGSKA (reference sequence). The V end was cut by 3 bases, the J end by 5 bases, with 10 bases between. This CDR3 is 13 amino acids long. The CDR3 spells CSASPPATGELFF. The DNA of the CDR3 is TGCAGTGCTAGCCCCCCGGCGACCGGGGAGCTGTTTTTT.

This rearrangement joins TRBV14 to TRBJ2-3; 10 nucleotides line up with TRBD2. CDR3 length: 17 amino acids. The V gene end was trimmed by 5 bases and the J gene end by 0 bases; junction bases not matched to a gene: 8. Germline CDR1 SGHDN, CDR2 FVKESK. The CDR3 loop reads CASSKASGGFSTDTQYF. In DNA, the CDR3 is TGTGCCAGCAGCAAAGCTAGCGGGGGCTTTAGCACAGATACGCAGTATTTT.

This clonotype was picked up a small number of times. This CDR3 reads CASSQDRRNNEQFF. Written as DNA, the CDR3 is TGCGCCAGCAGCCAAGATCGCCGGAACAATGAGCAGTTCTTC. The rearrangement joins TRBV4-3 to TRBJ2-1, with D unclear. Germline lookup yields CDR1 LGHNA and CDR2 YSLEER. The CDR3 sequence is 14 residues long. V dropped 0 bases and J dropped 5 bases, with 8 bases sitting between them.

The J gene is TRBJ2-3, the V gene TRBV4-1; perhaps D is TRBD1 or TRBD2 (6 bases each). Deletions cut 4 bases from V and 1 base from J, with 21 bases between. The CDR3 consists of 18 residues. CDR1 and CDR2 from the germline V gene are MGHRA and YSYEKL. This chain's CDR3 is CASSRLRDTRGRTDTQYF. The CDR3 DNA sequence: TGCGCCAGCAGCCGCCTTAGGGATACACGGGGGCGCACAGATACGCAGTATTTT.

Only a few counts were recorded for this clonotype. As DNA, the CDR3 is TGCAGTGCTAGAAGGGGACTCTTGGATACGCAGTATTTT. This gives the protein CSARRGLLDTQYF. This chain joins TRBV20-1 and TRBJ2-3; perhaps TRBD2 as D (6 bases). There are 13 residues in the CDR3. Between the trimmed V and J ends, which lost 2 bases and 6 bases, there was a span of 12 bases. CDR1 and CDR2 (germline): DFQATT, SNEGSKA (reference sequence).

The CDR3 sequence: CASSSSWDYGYTF. CDR3 coding DNA: TGTGCCAGCAGCTCCAGTTGGGACTATGGCTACACCTTC. The gene calls are TRBV11-2 and TRBJ1-2, with D uncertain. Trimming removed 4 bases at V and 3 bases at J, with 9 bases between. Germline values: CDR1 SGHAT, CDR2 FQNNGV. CDR3 size: 13 residues.

This clonotype showed up many times. This chain uses TRBV29-1 with TRBJ2-7, with 11 positions matching TRBD2. The CDR3 is made up of 14 amino acids. Germline values: CDR1 SQVTM, CDR2 ANQGSEA. Trimming removed 3 bases from V and 4 bases from J; junction bases left unmatched: 5. The CDR3: CSVDLGTSGYEQYF. As DNA, the CDR3 is TGCAGCGTTGATCTTGGGACTAGCGGTTACGAGCAGTACTTC.